The clone carrying this TCR beta chain was seen only a few times. Its antigen is unidentified. This entry comes from a study of CD8+ T cells in alopecia areata. Treatment noted: oral pan-JAK inhibitor, 5-10 mg twice daily. cDNA serving as the sequencing template came from extracted, reverse transcribed RNA. Assay: immunoSEQ multiplex PCR; the TCRdb copy retains only in-frame clones and omits some. The sample has some 190,000 clones, approximately 50% seen once. Findings and caveats of the study: TCR sharing was clearer in mice than between patients, perhaps partly owing to patient HLA diversity.

V shed 3 bases, J shed 7 bases, and the junction held 5 bases outside the gene matches. This CDR3 has 13 residues. Germline CDR1 is GTSNPN and CDR2 is SVGIG (reference sequence). The receptor was isolated from a human donor with alopecia areata. The J gene is TRBJ1-4, the V gene TRBV30, with 7 bases that match TRBD1. This sample comprised CD8+ T cells sorted from blood, obtained at week 52, from a patient treated with tofacitinib. The CDR3: CAWSHRGSEKLFF. CDR3 nucleotide sequence: TGTGCCTGGAGCCACAGGGGAAGTGAAAAACTGTTTTTT.